This T cell receptor beta chain was obtained from a study of a mutant IDH1 vaccine in newly diagnosed glioma. Turning to the study itself: Mean patient age was around 40 years; 62.5% were male and about 40% female. Patients got radiotherapy, temozolomide, or both beforehand, and most got both.

V lost 8 bases and J lost 7; bases outside the gene matches: 11. The V gene's germline CDR1 is MNHEY and CDR2 SVGAGI. The CDR3 spans 15 residues. The time point: baseline, week 1 (first vaccination visit). Treatment in this sample: pre-vaccination baseline after standard-of-care therapy. Astrocytomas found in donors were new, WHO grade 3 or 4, IDH1-mutant and ATRX-lost. Comments on this clone: Its target is not known.

The assay was immunoSEQ multiplex PCR, and TCRdb's table has in-frame clones only and misses some. This table has 92,000 or so clones, approximately 80% appearing once. Findings and caveats of the study: Pseudoprogression seemed unrelated to changes in top peripheral T cell clonotypes.

The source is a man aged 40-49 years with glioma. Some clones in this sample may be carry-over from other donors' samples. Sample: PBMCs, taken from a glioma patient treated with radiotherapy, temozolomide or both. The chain has TRBV6-5 and TRBJ1-5; 10 bases map to TRBD1. CDR3: CASQQGTGEWQPQHF. The CDR3 coding sequence is TGTGCCAGCCAACAAGGGACAGGGGAGTGGCAGCCCCAGCATTTT.